The rows below give T cell receptor beta chains drawn from one sample of a study of shared clonotypes between healthy human individuals. The protocol was immunoSEQ multiplex PCR, while the TCRdb copy is restricted to in-frame clones and leaves out a portion. The table shows about 580,000 clones, with roughly 98% occurring only once. The sample consisted of naive CD8+ T cells sorted from blood. These receptors were taken from a man younger than 40 in good health. Both conserved end residues are part of each CDR3. The order of the fields is V gene, clone size, J gene, D gene, CDR3 protein, CDR3 DNA. A D gene is named only where the DNA matches it firmly. Only part of the rows carry a size: once, few, many, or a class if the clone is expanded.

TRBV27	NA	TRBJ2-7	NA	CASSLFQGKSYEQYF	TGTGCCAGCAGTTTATTCCAGGGGAAATCCTACGAGCAGTACTTC
TRBV7-6	NA	TRBJ2-7	NA	CASSSGRERDSYEQYF	TGTGCCAGCAGTTCTGGCAGGGAAAGGGACTCCTACGAGCAGTACTTC
TRBV4-1	once	TRBJ1-2	NA	CASSQDVRDGYTF	TGCGCCAGCAGCCAAGACGTCAGGGATGGCTACACCTTC
TRBV6-5	NA	TRBJ2-1	NA	CALGENEQFF	TGTGCCCTAGGGGAAAATGAGCAGTTCTTC
TRBV7-9	NA	TRBJ2-1	NA	CASSPVPNEQFF	TGTGCCAGCAGCCCCGTCCCGAATGAGCAGTTCTTC
TRBV2	NA	TRBJ2-5	TRBD1	CASFDDREETQYF	TGTGCCAGCTTTGACGACAGGGAAGAGACCCAGTACTTC
TRBV4-2	NA	TRBJ2-3	NA	CASSQDLWAVEATDTQYF	TGTGCCAGCAGCCAAGATCTTTGGGCGGTCGAAGCCACAGATACGCAGTATTTT
TRBV12-5	once	TRBJ1-5	TRBD1	CASGLPLLTGSPASNQPQHF	TGTGCTAGTGGTTTGCCACTTCTGACAGGGTCCCCCGCTAGCAATCAGCCCCAGCATTTT
TRBV6-1	NA	TRBJ1-5	NA	CASSESGDANQPQHF	TGTGCCAGCAGTGAGTCAGGGGATGCCAATCAGCCCCAGCATTTT
TRBV5-5	NA	TRBJ1-1	NA	CASSLGGNTEAFF	TGTGCCAGCAGCTTGGGGGGGAACACTGAAGCTTTCTTT
TRBV5-4	NA	TRBJ2-1	NA	CASRGDNEQFF	TGTGCCAGCAGGGGTGACAATGAGCAGTTCTTC
TRBV28	NA	TRBJ1-1	NA	CASLGYTEAFF	TGTGCCAGCCTAGGATACACTGAAGCTTTCTTT
TRBV6-6	NA	TRBJ1-2	NA	CASSYDWIDGYTF	TGTGCCAGCAGTTACGATTGGATAGATGGCTACACCTTC
TRBV14	NA	TRBJ2-7	NA	CASSPGTYEQYF	TGTGCCAGCAGCCCCGGGACCTACGAGCAGTACTTC
TRBV5-6	NA	TRBJ1-3	NA	CASSWGAALSGNTIYF	TGTGCCAGCAGCTGGGGGGCGGCTCTCTCTGGAAACACCATATATTTT
TRBV5-1	NA	TRBJ2-1	NA	CASSPIQGFPYNEQFF	TGCGCCAGCAGCCCAATTCAGGGGTTCCCTTACAATGAGCAGTTCTTC
TRBV5-1	NA	TRBJ2-7	NA	CASSPVGAGNEQYF	TGCGCCAGCAGCCCTGTGGGGGCTGGGAACGAGCAGTACTTC
TRBV10-3	NA	TRBJ1-5	NA	CAISEGLNQPQHF	TGTGCCATCAGTGAGGGGCTCAATCAGCCCCAGCATTTT
TRBV7-6	NA	TRBJ1-1	NA	CASSQDGYTEAFF	TGTGCCAGCAGCCAGGACGGGTACACTGAAGCTTTCTTT
TRBV7-8	NA	TRBJ1-1	NA	CASSFIQGLDTEAFF	TGTGCCAGCAGCTTTATCCAGGGGTTGGACACTGAAGCTTTCTTT
TRBV7-7	NA	TRBJ2-7	NA	CASSPGVGYEQYF	TGTGCCAGCAGCCCCGGCGTGGGGTACGAGCAGTACTTC
TRBV29-1	NA	TRBJ2-5	NA	CSVEGGALQETQYF	TGCAGCGTTGAAGGAGGGGCACTCCAAGAGACCCAGTACTTC
TRBV18	once	TRBJ2-2	NA	CASSSGQGGDTGELFF	TGTGCCAGCTCGTCCGGACAGGGAGGGGACACCGGGGAGCTGTTTTTT
TRBV21-1	NA	TRBJ2-3	NA	CASSKVPAALRDTQYF	TGTGCCAGCAGCAAAGTACCAGCGGCACTCCGGGATACGCAGTATTTT
TRBV11-1	NA	TRBJ2-1	NA	CASSLYGGLGLLNNEQFF	TGTGCCAGCAGCTTGTATGGCGGTTTGGGGCTCCTAAACAATGAGCAGTTCTTC
TRBV5-5	NA	TRBJ2-7	NA	CASSPKTVGLYEQYF	TGTGCCAGCAGCCCAAAGACAGTTGGGCTCTACGAGCAGTACTTC
TRBV18	NA	TRBJ2-5	NA	CASSPARGKETQYF	TGTGCCAGCTCACCAGCGAGGGGTAAGGAGACCCAGTACTTC
TRBV7-6	NA	TRBJ2-1	NA	CASSRYSDEYNEQFF	TGTGCCAGCAGCCGTTACTCGGACGAATACAATGAGCAGTTCTTC
TRBV2	NA	TRBJ1-5	NA	CASSLNRGNQPQHF	TGTGCCAGCAGTTTAAACAGGGGCAATCAGCCCCAGCATTTT
TRBV9	NA	TRBJ2-1	TRBD2	CASSPAWGLAGLDEQFF	TGTGCCAGCAGCCCCGCCTGGGGGCTAGCGGGTTTGGATGAGCAGTTCTTC
TRBV6-5	NA	TRBJ2-3	NA	CASSPRPFYTDTQYF	TGTGCCAGCAGTCCTAGACCCTTTTACACAGATACGCAGTATTTT
TRBV7-6	NA	TRBJ2-7	NA	CASSLATGGVPYEQYF	TGTGCCAGCAGCTTAGCGACAGGCGGGGTCCCTTACGAGCAGTACTTC
TRBV6-5	NA	TRBJ2-2	TRBD2	CARLCGREVRRELFF	TGTGCCAGGCTTTGCGGGAGGGAGGTTAGGAGGGAGCTGTTTTTT
TRBV4-3	NA	TRBJ2-7	NA	CASSQDNAGVLYEQYF	TGCGCCAGCAGCCAAGATAACGCGGGCGTTCTCTACGAGCAGTACTTC
TRBV11-2	NA	TRBJ2-7	TRBD2	CASSLWTSDYEQYF	TGTGCCAGCAGCCTCTGGACTAGCGATTACGAGCAGTACTTC
TRBV2	NA	TRBJ1-1	NA	CASPGGMNTEAFF	TGTGCCAGCCCCGGGGGCATGAACACTGAAGCTTTCTTT
TRBV27	NA	TRBJ2-1	TRBD1	CASRLIRDRPDNEQFF	TGTGCCAGCAGACTAATCCGGGACAGGCCGGACAATGAGCAGTTCTTC
TRBV10-3	NA	TRBJ2-1	NA	CAISEGGFENEQFF	TGTGCCATCAGTGAGGGGGGATTTGAAAATGAGCAGTTCTTC
TRBV29-1	NA	TRBJ1-2	NA	CSVEEPGRHRHGYTF	TGCAGCGTTGAGGAACCGGGACGTCACCGACATGGCTACACCTTC
TRBV9	NA	TRBJ2-1	TRBD2	CASSVVAGGRNEQFF	TGTGCCAGCAGCGTAGTAGCGGGAGGCCGGAATGAGCAGTTCTTC
TRBV27	NA	TRBJ2-7	TRBD1	CASSEWTGAYEQYF	TGTGCCAGCAGTGAATGGACAGGAGCCTACGAGCAGTACTTC
TRBV9	NA	TRBJ2-1	TRBD2	CASGTTDYNEQFF	TGTGCCAGTGGGACTACCGACTACAATGAGCAGTTCTTC
TRBV6-5	NA	TRBJ2-2	NA	CASSQALLETGELFF	TGTGCCAGCAGTCAGGCCCTGCTGGAGACCGGGGAGCTGTTTTTT
TRBV4-1	NA	TRBJ2-1	TRBD2	CASSGRAVDEQFF	TGCGCCAGCAGCGGGAGGGCCGTCGATGAGCAGTTCTTC
TRBV4-1	NA	TRBJ2-7	TRBD2	CASSPQGAGVYEQYF	TGCGCCAGCAGTCCCCAGGGAGCGGGGGTCTACGAGCAGTACTTC
TRBV7-9	NA	TRBJ1-2	TRBD1	CASSFDIPRTGVNYGYTF	TGTGCCAGCAGCTTCGATATCCCCCGGACAGGCGTGAACTATGGCTACACCTTC
TRBV7-6	NA	TRBJ2-1	TRBD2	CASSKTSESSYNEQFF	TGTGCCAGCAGCAAGACTAGCGAGAGCTCCTACAATGAGCAGTTCTTC
TRBV9	NA	TRBJ2-7	NA	CASSLGIGLQGDEQYF	TGTGCCAGCAGCCTAGGGATAGGCCTCCAGGGAGACGAGCAGTACTTC
TRBV29-1	NA	TRBJ2-5	NA	CSVLVAQETQYF	TGCAGCGTTCTTGTGGCCCAAGAGACCCAGTACTTC
TRBV20-1	NA	TRBJ1-2	TRBD1	CSGTGDYGYTF	TGCAGTGGGACAGGGGATTATGGCTACACCTTC
TRBV27	NA	TRBJ2-4	NA	CASSHRRAVEYF	TGTGCCAGCTCCCATCGACGGGCTGTGGAGTACTTC
TRBV27	once	TRBJ1-5	NA	CASSPGSNQPQHF	TGTGCCAGCAGCCCGGGGAGCAATCAGCCCCAGCATTTT